What follows describes a single TCR beta chain. Germline V CDR1 and CDR2: SEHNR, FQNEAQ (reference sequence). This CDR3 region has 19 residues. cDNA encoding TCR beta was synthesized via 5'RACE template switching incorporating UMIs. TCRdb re-called the 5' RACE reads and shows each CDR3 protein once, DNA omitted. The table lists a few hundred thousand distinct CDR3 sequences. The data are from a study of T cells expressing NK-cell markers. In the study overall: Eight donors were sequenced, of whom seven were HCMV-seropositive, while the remaining one was HCMV-seronegative.

Sequenced sample: blood T cells: a sorted CD56 or NKG2C T cell subset, CD4+ or CD8+ T cells, or bulk PBMC T cells (not recorded which). The chain carries TRBV7-9 and TRBJ2-1; TCRdb lists TRBD2, though no DNA is available to test this call. This clonotype was obtained from a woman aged 50 to 65 in good health. The CDR3 loop is CASRLPGLAGGPSYNEQFF.